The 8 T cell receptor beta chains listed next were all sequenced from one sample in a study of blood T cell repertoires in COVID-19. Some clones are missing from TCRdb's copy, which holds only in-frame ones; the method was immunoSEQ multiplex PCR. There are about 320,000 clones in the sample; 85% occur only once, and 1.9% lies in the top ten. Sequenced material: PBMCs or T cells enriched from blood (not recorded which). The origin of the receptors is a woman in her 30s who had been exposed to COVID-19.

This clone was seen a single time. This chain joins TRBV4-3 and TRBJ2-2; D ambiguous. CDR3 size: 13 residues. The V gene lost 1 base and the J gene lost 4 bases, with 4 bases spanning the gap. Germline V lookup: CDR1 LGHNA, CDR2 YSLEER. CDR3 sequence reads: CASSQVLTGELFF. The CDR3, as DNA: TGCGCCAGCAGCCAAGTACTCACCGGGGAGCTGTTTTTT.

The DNA for the CDR3 is TGCAGCGTTGCTGTCGGTTTAGATACGCAGTATTTT. This gives the protein CSVAVGLDTQYF. The rearrangement joins TRBV29-1 to TRBJ2-3; D remains ambiguous. Deletions cut 4 bases from V and 5 bases from J, with 10 bases between. The CDR3 sequence is 12 residues long. Germline values: CDR1 SQVTM, CDR2 ANQGSEA.

CDR3: CASSIYQGGSNQPQHF. The CDR3 nucleotides read TGTGCCAGTAGTATATATCAGGGGGGTAGCAATCAGCCCCAGCATTTT. The V gene is TRBV19, the J gene TRBJ1-5, with 7 bases matching TRBD1. Germline V lookup: CDR1 LNHDA, CDR2 SQIVND (reference sequence). The CDR3 is 16 amino acids. With V trimmed by 2 bases and J by 0 bases, 4 bases remained unmatched.

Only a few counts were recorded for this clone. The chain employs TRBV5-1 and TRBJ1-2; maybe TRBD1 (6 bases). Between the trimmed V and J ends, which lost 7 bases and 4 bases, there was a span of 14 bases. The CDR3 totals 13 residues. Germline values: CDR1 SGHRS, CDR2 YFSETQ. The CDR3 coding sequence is TGCGCCAGCGGCAACAGGGACCTCTATGGCTACACCTTC. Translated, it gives CASGNRDLYGYTF. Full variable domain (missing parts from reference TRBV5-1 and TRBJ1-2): KAGVTQTPRYLIKTRGQQVTLSCSPISGHRSVSWYQQTPGQGLQFLFEYFSETQRNKGNFPGRFSGRQFSNSRSEMNVSTLELGDSALYLCASGNRDLYGYTFGSGTRLTVV.

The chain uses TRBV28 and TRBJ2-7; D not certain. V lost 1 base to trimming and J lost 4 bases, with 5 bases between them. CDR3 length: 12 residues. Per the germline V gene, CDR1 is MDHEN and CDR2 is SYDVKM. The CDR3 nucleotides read TGTGCCAGCAGTTTATTTCGTTACGAGCAGTACTTC. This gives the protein CASSLFRYEQYF.

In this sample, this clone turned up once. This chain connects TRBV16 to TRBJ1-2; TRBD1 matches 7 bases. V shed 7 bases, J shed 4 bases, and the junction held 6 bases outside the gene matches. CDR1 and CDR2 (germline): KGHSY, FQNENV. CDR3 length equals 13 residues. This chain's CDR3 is CASKMDRSYGYTF. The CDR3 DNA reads TGTGCCAGCAAGATGGACAGGTCCTATGGCTACACCTTC.

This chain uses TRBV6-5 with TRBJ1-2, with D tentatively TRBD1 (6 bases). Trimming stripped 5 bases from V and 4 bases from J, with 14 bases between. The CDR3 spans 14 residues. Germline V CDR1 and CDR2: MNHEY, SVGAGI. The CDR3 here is CASSLSQGSYGYTF. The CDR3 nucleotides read TGTGCCAGCAGTCTGTCTCAGGGGTCCTATGGCTACACCTTC.

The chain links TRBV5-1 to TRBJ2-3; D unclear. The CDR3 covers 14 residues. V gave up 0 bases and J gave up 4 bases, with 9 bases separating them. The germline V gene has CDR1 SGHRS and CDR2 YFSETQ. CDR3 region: CASSLGSRSDTQYF. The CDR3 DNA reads TGCGCCAGCAGCTTGGGCTCGCGGTCAGATACGCAGTATTTT.